The 17 T cell receptor beta chains reported below all come from one sample, sequenced in a study of blood T cell repertoires in COVID-19. Only in-frame clones appear in the TCRdb table, and some are missing; sequencing was by immunoSEQ multiplex PCR. The sample records fewer than 100,000 clones, over 75% being singletons. Sequenced sample: peripheral blood. Every receptor here comes from a woman of 80 years or more with acute or convalescent COVID-19.

This chain joins TRBV5-5 and TRBJ1-5; TRBD1 aligns across 7 bases. Looked up from germline, CDR1 is SGHKS and CDR2 is YYEKEE (reference sequence). The CDR3 totals 16 residues. Trimming removed 4 bases from V and 2 bases from J; junction bases left unmatched: 9. CDR3: CASSVTGNKGNQPQHF. CDR3 in DNA: TGTGCCAGCAGCGTGACAGGGAATAAGGGCAATCAGCCCCAGCATTTT.

The chain is built from TRBV7-8 and TRBJ1-1; TRBD1 aligns across 7 bases. Germline values: CDR1 SGHVS, CDR2 FQNEAQ. CDR3 length: 14 residues. J gave up 1 base and V 5 bases, and 4 bases lay outside the gene matches. The CDR3 protein is CASSVQGRNTEAFF. DNA of the CDR3: TGTGCCAGCAGCGTACAGGGGCGGAACACTGAAGCTTTCTTT.

This clone showed up just a few times. This chain joins TRBV29-1 and TRBJ1-1; the D is unclear. Between the trimmed V and J ends, which lost 4 bases and 0 bases, there was a span of 6 bases. Germline lookup yields CDR1 SQVTM and CDR2 ANQGSEA. This CDR3 has 12 residues. For the CDR3, the DNA is TGCAGCGTTGGATCGGTGAACACTGAAGCTTTCTTT. Its protein product is CSVGSVNTEAFF.

The chain is built from TRBV5-4 and TRBJ2-3, with D perhaps matching TRBD1 (5 bases). The germline V gene encodes CDR1 SGHNT and CDR2 YYREEE (reference sequence). The CDR3 has 15 amino acids. V was cut by 0 bases and J by 4 bases, with 12 bases left in between. The CDR3 loop is CASSLGPGRSDTQYF. The CDR3 DNA reads as TGTGCCAGCAGCTTGGGGCCAGGGCGGTCAGATACGCAGTATTTT.

Remarks on this clone: Germline and junction disagree at one end, which may indicate a read error. The chain uses TRBV5-1 and TRBJ2-7, with D hard to call. Germline CDR1 SGHRS, CDR2 YFSETQ. There are 13 residues in the CDR3. This CDR3 reads CASSLSLSSEQYF. The CDR3 nucleotides read TGCGCCAGCAGCTTGTCTCTATCCTCCGAGCAGTACTTC. Together with reference TRBV5-1 and TRBJ2-7, the CDR3 gives the full variable domain: KAGVTQTPRYLIKTRGQQVTLSCSPISGHRSVSWYQQTPGQGLQFLFEYFSETQRNKGNFPGRFSGRQFSNSRSEMNVSTLELGDSALYLCASSLSLSSEQYFGPGTRLTVT.

This CDR3 is CASKHGSGKEGDIQYF. The CDR3 nucleotides are TGCGCCAGCAAGCACGGGTCGGGGAAGGAAGGAGACATTCAGTACTTC. V is TRBV5-1 and J is TRBJ2-4; maybe TRBD2 (5 bases). This CDR3 comprises 16 residues. With 6 bases removed from V and 8 bases from J, the gap between germline ends came to 24 bases. Per germline, CDR1 SGHRS and CDR2 YFSETQ. Using reference TRBV5-1 and TRBJ2-4 for the parts outside the CDR3, the full variable domain is KAGVTQTPRYLIKTRGQQVTLSCSPISGHRSVSWYQQTPGQGLQFLFEYFSETQRNKGNFPGRFSGRQFSNSRSEMNVSTLELGDSALYLCASKHGSGKEGDIQYFGAGTRLSVL.

The chain recombines TRBV7-2 with TRBJ2-2; 7 bases fit TRBD1. The junction had 2 bases not matched to a gene; V was cut back by 0 bases and J by 7 bases. Germline V gene lookup returns CDR1 SGHTA and CDR2 FQGNSA. This CDR3 region has 14 residues. CDR3 in amino acids: CASSLAGTVGELFF. The CDR3 DNA is TGTGCCAGCAGCTTAGCCGGGACAGTCGGGGAGCTGTTTTTT.

The chain is built from TRBV7-9 and TRBJ1-6, with 9 bases that match TRBD1. The germline CDR1 and CDR2 sequences are SEHNR and FQNEAQ (reference sequence). The CDR3 is 16 residues long. The ends lost 5 bases at V and 2 bases at J; junction bases unmatched: 4. In DNA, the CDR3 is TGTGCCAGCAGCCCCGGACAGGGGACCTATAATTCACCCCTCCACTTT. It encodes CASSPGQGTYNSPLHF.

The chain links TRBV15 to TRBJ1-4; D is unresolved. Germline CDR1 is LNHNV and CDR2 is YYDKDF (reference sequence). Trimming stripped 3 bases from V and 3 bases from J, with 11 bases between. CDR3 size: 15 residues. This CDR3 reads CATSRAGSANEKLFF. Here the CDR3 DNA reads TGTGCCACCAGCAGGGCAGGATCAGCTAATGAAAAACTGTTTTTT.

V gene TRBV5-1 combines with J gene TRBJ2-1; a weak D match, TRBD1 (6 bases). The germline V gene has CDR1 SGHRS and CDR2 YFSETQ. The CDR3 contains 19 residues. Trimming removed 5 bases at V and 0 bases at J, with 24 bases between. The CDR3 DNA reads TGCGCCAGCAGTTCTACTACTGGACAGAAAACAAGCTCCTACAATGAGCAGTTCTTC. This encodes CASSSTTGQKTSSYNEQFF.

The CDR3 DNA sequence: TGTGCCAGCAGTGTACCCGGGGGGTCCGGGGAGCAGTTCTTC. Protein: CASSVPGGSGEQFF. The J gene is TRBJ2-1, the V gene TRBV25-1; 7 positions match TRBD2. This CDR3 has 14 amino acids. With V trimmed by 4 bases and J by 10 bases, 10 bases remained unmatched. Germline-derived CDR1 and CDR2 are MGHDK and SYGVNS.

This clone appeared a single time. J is TRBJ2-1 and V is TRBV20-1; D perhaps matches TRBD2 (6 bases). V was cut by 6 bases and J by 9 bases, with 12 bases left in between. CDR3 size: 11 residues. Germline V gene lookup returns CDR1 DFQATT and CDR2 SNEGSKA (reference sequence). The chain's CDR3 is CSAPRTIEQFF. CDR3 DNA sequence: TGCAGTGCACCGAGGACTATTGAGCAGTTCTTC.

There are a few counts of this clone. The chain recombines TRBV5-1 with TRBJ1-6; 7 bases are a match to TRBD1. The CDR3 is made up of 15 amino acids. V shed 0 bases and J 5 bases; nucleotides not matched to a gene: 2. Per the germline V gene, CDR1 is SGHRS and CDR2 is YFSETQ. The CDR3 nucleotides read TGCGCCAGCAGCTTGGACACAGGGGATAATTCACCCCTCCACTTT. Residues: CASSLDTGDNSPLHF.

The V and J genes are TRBV4-1 and TRBJ1-5; perhaps TRBD1 as D (5 bases). Trimming stripped 0 bases from V and 7 bases from J, with 13 bases between. The germline gives CDR1 MGHRA, CDR2 YSYEKL. This CDR3 has 15 amino acids. The DNA for the CDR3 is TGCGCCAGCAGCCAAGATGGTCAGGGTGGGCAGCCCCAGCATTTT. This encodes CASSQDGQGGQPQHF.

This clone occurred once. The chain has TRBV9 and TRBJ1-6; no clear D. Germline CDR1 and CDR2: SGDLS and YYNGEE. The CDR3 spans 14 residues. Between the trimmed V and J ends, which lost 2 bases and 5 bases, there was a span of 8 bases. The CDR3 loop is CASSVTPNNSPLHF. CDR3 in DNA: TGTGCCAGCAGCGTGACTCCAAATAATTCACCCCTCCACTTT.

The chain uses TRBV9 and TRBJ1-1; 7 positions agree with TRBD1. The V segment lost 3 bases and the J segment 6 bases; nucleotides outside the gene matches: 8. Per germline, CDR1 SGDLS and CDR2 YYNGEE. The CDR3 length is 14 residues. DNA for the CDR3: TGTGCCAGCAGCGCACGACAGGGTGTCTCTGAAGCTTTCTTT. This codes for CASSARQGVSEAFF.

The chain carries TRBV12-1 and TRBJ2-1; the table's TRBD2 call for D was not verified on the DNA. TRBV12-1 is assigned pseudogene status. CDR3 size: 18 residues. The CDR3 region is CASSFVGTSVSSYNEQFF. The CDR3 DNA reads as TGTGCCAGCAGCTTTGTCGGGACTAGCGTTTCCTCCTACAATGAGCAGTTCTTC.